This T cell receptor beta chain was obtained from a study of blood T cells in healthy people across ages. Study-wide points: PBMCs were not sorted, which prevented a conclusive comparison of naive versus antigen-experienced cells.

Donors were healthy Caucasian individuals from Russia aged about 6 to 90. Researchers report isolating at least 6 million PBMCs per sample. Many counts were recorded for this clonotype. What it binds is unknown. Trimming cost V 7 bases and J 5 bases; bases outside gene matches: 10. CDR1 and CDR2 (germline): SGHTA, FQGNSA. This CDR3 region has 16 residues. A sample-barcoded 5' primer and a J-beta primer mix were used in a second PCR of roughly 7 to 11 cycles. TCRdb reprocessed the 5' RACE reads via MiXCR and lists one record per CDR3 protein. Of approximately 810,000 distinct CDR3 sequences listed, 29% are singletons.

This clonotype was sampled from a woman of 80 years or more in good health. The genes are TRBV7-2 and TRBJ2-3, with 12 nucleotides matching TRBD2. The sample consisted of blood. CDR3 nucleotides: TGTGCCAGCAACGCTCGACTAGCGGGGGCCGGAGATACGCAGTATTTT. Translation gives CASNARLAGAGDTQYF. Full variable domain (rest looked up from reference TRBV7-2 and TRBJ2-3): GAGVSQSPSNKVTEKGKDVELRCDPISGHTALYWYRQSLGQGLEFLIYFQGNSAPDKSGLPSDRFSAERTGGSVSTLTIQRTQQEDSAVYLCASNARLAGAGDTQYFGPGTRLTVL.